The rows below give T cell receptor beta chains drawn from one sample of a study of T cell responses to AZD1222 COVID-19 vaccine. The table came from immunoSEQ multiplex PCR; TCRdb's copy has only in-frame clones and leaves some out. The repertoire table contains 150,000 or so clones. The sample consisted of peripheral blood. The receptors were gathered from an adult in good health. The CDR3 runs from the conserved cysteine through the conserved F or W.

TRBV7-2 CASSRRTSNNQPQHF
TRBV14 CASSRRFKGAHYGYTF
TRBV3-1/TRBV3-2 CASSEGYNTDTQYF
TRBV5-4 CASSFPGDLNTEAFF
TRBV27 CASSLIYGELFF
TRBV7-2 CASSLEGTSGANVLTF
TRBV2 CASSEHPANYGYTF
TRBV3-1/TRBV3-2 CASSQVDGGELFF
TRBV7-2 CASSPRVGRGYQETQYF
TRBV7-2 CASSLEQYSNQPQHF
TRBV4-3 CASSQDRGVYGYTF
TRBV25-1 CASIPKGLGTLKYGYTF
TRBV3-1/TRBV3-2 CASSQRNGYYGYTF
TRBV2 CASSGTGSNEKLFF
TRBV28 CASSHLATEAFF
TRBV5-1 CASSGDRGWSEAFF
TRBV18 CASSPPSSRKGWTFF
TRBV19 CASRDRLNTEAFF
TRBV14 CASSQVMGGELFF
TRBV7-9 CASSTRGTYEQYF
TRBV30 CAWSHRENQPQHF
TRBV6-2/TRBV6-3 CASSPQETQYF
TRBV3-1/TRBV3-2 CASSQGLSSGELFF
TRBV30 CAWSPFRTGEFDQPQHF
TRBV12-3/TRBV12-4 CASGGQFYEQYF
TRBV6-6 CAIGQVVYYGYTF
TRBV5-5 CASSLWGTYEQYF
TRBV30 CAWSHRGNTEAFF
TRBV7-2 CASSFGQFYGYTF
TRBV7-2 CASSLMENGYTF
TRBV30 CAWSGEMLWTEAFF
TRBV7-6 CASSLHGQPQHF
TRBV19 CASSSSDRGNTEAFF
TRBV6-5 CASRASALNTEAFF
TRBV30 CAWSVLAGTWDTQYF
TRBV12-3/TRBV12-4 CASRSGPGRAFF
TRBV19 CASSIRLNTEAFF
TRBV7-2 CASSWGGTRDTQYF
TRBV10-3 CAISPEHNTPQHF
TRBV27 CASSLSGPQVAVYGYTF
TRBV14 CASSQESGQHYEQYF
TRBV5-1 CASSLLVGRYEQYF
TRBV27 CASSTNQETQYF
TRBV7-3 CASSYTTPGQGRDTQYF
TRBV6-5 CASTPDPAGGELFF
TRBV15 CATSRGTGALREKLFF
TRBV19 CASSVQHLSNQPQHF
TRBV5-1 CASSPGAGETQYF
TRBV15 CATSRDYSKNIQYF
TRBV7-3 CASSSTSRSTDTQYF
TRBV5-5 CASSLEGPNYGYTF
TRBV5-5 CASSEQGAQWNYEQYF
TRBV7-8 CASSLGPGIQETQYF
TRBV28 CASSLVPGQGGAFF
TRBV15 CATSRARMANQPQHF